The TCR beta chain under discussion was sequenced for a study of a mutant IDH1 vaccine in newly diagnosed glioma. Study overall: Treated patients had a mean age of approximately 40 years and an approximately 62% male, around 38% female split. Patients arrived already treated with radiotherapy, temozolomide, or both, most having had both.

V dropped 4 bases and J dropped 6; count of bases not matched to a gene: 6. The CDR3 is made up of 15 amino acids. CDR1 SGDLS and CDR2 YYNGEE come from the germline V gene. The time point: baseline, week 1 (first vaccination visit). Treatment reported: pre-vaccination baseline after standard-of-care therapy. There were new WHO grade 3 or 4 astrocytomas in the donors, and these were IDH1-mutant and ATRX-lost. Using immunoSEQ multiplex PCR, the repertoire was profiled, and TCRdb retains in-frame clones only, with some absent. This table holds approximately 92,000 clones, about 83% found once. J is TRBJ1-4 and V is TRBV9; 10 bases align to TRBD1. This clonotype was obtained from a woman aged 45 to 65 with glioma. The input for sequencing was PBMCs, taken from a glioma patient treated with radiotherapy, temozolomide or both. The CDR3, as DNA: TGTGCCAGCAGCCCCCGACAGGGGGCGTATGAAAAACTGTTTTTT. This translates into CASSPRQGAYEKLFF.